The clone carrying this TCR beta chain was seen a single time. What it binds is unknown. Hyperthyroidism of Graves' type that showed no ophthalmopathy progression within 18 months was stable. Pregnant or lactating patients were excluded, as were those with uncontrolled infection or other autoimmune disease. Authors of the study amplified TCR beta CDR3 regions from RNA transcripts. A set of HTBI primers served as the primers for a first-round RT-PCR of the TCR CDR3. TCRdb analysed the multiplex PCR reads with MiXCR anew, one entry per CDR3 protein. This sample has a few hundred thousand distinct CDR3 sequences; less than 25% occur once, and the top ten carry roughly 29%. The CDR3 is made up of 14 amino acids. V dropped 6 bases and J dropped 0 bases, with 15 bases sitting between them. Germline values: CDR1 DFQATT, CDR2 SNEGSKA (reference sequence). This entry is derived from a study of T cells in Graves' hyperthyroidism and ophthalmopathy.

General study points: Most clonotypes expanded in thyroid above 0.001 were likewise present in blood. In the analysis, a 13 V-J model separated ophthalmopathy from stable hyperthyroidism.

Source material: blood. The sequence was collected from a young man with Graves' hyperthyroidism. The chain links TRBV20-1 to TRBJ2-7, with D maybe TRBD1 (5 bases). This chain's CDR3 is CSAQQGESSYEQYF. CDR3 coding DNA: TGCAGTGCCCAACAAGGGGAAAGCTCCTACGAGCAGTACTTC.